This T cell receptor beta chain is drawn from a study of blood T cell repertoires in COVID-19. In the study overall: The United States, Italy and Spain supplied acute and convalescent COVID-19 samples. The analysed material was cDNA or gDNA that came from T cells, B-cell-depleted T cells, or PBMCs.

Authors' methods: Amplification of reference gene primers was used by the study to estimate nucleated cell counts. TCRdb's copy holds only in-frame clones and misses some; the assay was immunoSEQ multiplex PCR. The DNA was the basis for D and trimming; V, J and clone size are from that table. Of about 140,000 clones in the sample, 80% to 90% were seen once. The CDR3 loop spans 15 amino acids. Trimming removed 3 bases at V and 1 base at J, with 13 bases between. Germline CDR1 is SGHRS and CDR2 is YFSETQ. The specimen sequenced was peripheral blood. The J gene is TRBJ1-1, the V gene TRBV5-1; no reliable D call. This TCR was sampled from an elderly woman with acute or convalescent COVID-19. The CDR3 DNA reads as TGCGCCAGCAGCTCAGCAGGTAATGGGAACACTGAAGCTTTCTTT. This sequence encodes CASSSAGNGNTEAFF.